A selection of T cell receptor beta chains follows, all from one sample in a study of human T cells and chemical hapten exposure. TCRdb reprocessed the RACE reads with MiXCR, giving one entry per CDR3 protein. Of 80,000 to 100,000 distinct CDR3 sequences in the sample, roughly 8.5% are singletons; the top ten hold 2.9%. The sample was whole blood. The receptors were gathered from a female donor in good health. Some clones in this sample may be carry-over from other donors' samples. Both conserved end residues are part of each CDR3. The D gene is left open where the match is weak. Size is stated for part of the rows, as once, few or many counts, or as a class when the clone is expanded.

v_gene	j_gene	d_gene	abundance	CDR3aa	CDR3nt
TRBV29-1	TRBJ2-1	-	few	CSVTGALRGNEQFF	TGCAGCGTTACCGGAGCCTTGCGAGGCAATGAGCAGTTCTTC
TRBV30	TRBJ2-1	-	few	CAWSVWRNSNPTYNEQFF	TGTGCCTGGAGTGTATGGAGAAATAGTAACCCAACCTACAATGAGCAGTTCTTC
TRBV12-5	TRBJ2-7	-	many	CASGAGQNYEQYF	TGTGCTAGTGGTGCGGGACAGAACTACGAGCAGTACTTC
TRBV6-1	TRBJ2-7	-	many	CASRSTRYEQYF	TGTGCCAGCAGGTCCACAAGGTACGAGCAGTACTTC
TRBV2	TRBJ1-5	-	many	CASRGWRQHF	TGTGCCAGCAGAGGATGGCGCCAGCATTTT
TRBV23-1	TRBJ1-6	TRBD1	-	CASSQWTGGRVEDSPLHF	TGCGCCAGCAGTCAGTGGACAGGGGGCAGAGTAGAGGATTCACCCCTCCACTTT
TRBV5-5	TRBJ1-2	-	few	CASSHVRDGYTF	TGTGCCAGCAGCCACGTCAGGGATGGCTACACCTTC
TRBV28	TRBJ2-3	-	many	CASSLYTNTQYF	TGTGCCAGCAGTTTATACACTAATACGCAGTATTTT
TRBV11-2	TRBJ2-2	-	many	CASSLAGELFF	TGTGCCAGCAGCTTAGCCGGGGAGCTGTTTTTT
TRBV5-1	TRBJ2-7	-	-	CASSPGGQAYEQYF	TGCGCCAGCAGCCCGGGGGGACAGGCCTACGAGCAGTACTTC
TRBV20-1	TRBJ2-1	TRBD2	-	CSARPDGTSGLVSYNEQFF	TGCAGTGCTAGACCCGACGGGACTAGCGGCCTCGTATCCTACAATGAGCAGTTCTTC
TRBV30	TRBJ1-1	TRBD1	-	CAWRGQFNTEAFF	TGTGCCTGGAGGGGACAGTTCAACACTGAAGCTTTCTTT
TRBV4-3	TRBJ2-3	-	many	CASSQDLWGSESDTQYF	TGCGCCAGCAGCCAAGATCTGTGGGGGAGTGAGTCGGATACGCAGTATTTT
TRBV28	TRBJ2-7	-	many	CASSQGSGFRAYEQYF	TGTGCCAGCAGCCAAGGGTCGGGTTTTAGGGCCTACGAGCAGTACTTC
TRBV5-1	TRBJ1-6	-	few	CASSLGGTNSPLHF	TGCGCCAGCAGCTTGGGCGGGACAAATTCACCCCTCCACTTT
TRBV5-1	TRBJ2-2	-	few	CASSPDSPGVIGELFF	TGCGCCAGCAGTCCGGACAGCCCTGGAGTTATCGGGGAGCTGTTTTTT
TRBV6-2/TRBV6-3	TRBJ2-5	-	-	CASSWTGYQETQYF	TGTGCCAGCAGTTGGACTGGGTACCAAGAGACCCAGTACTTC
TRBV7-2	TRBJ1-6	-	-	CASSSPRRSVNSPLHF	TGTGCCAGCAGCTCCCCGCGTAGGTCCGTGAATTCACCCCTCCACTTT